The rows below give T cell receptor beta chains drawn from one sample of a study of tumor-infiltrating lymphocytes in primary liver carcinoma. TCRdb re-called the multiplex PCR reads with MiXCR, one entry per CDR3 protein. The sample lists roughly 100,000 distinct CDR3 sequences, around 84% occurring once. Sequenced input: liver tumor tissue from sampling region 3. These receptor sequences come from a man aged 35 to 55 with primary liver carcinoma and hepatitis B virus infection. Both conserved end residues are part of each CDR3. Each record gives: CDR3 DNA, CDR3 protein, V gene, D gene, J gene, clone size. D genes are given only for firm matches. Some rows have no size entry. The others give once, few or many, or a class for an expanded clone.

CDR3nt: TGTGTCAGCAGTAAAGTAACACTGGGAGCCAAAAACATTCAGTACTTC; CDR3aa: CVSSKVTLGAKNIQYF; v_gene: TRBV6-1; d_gene: NA; j_gene: TRBJ2-4; abundance: NA
CDR3nt: TGTGCCGACAGCTCTGGGGGAAGCTCTGTCGGAGCCCGCACAGATACGCAGTATTTT; CDR3aa: CADSSGGSSVGARTDTQYF; v_gene: TRBV11-1; d_gene: NA; j_gene: TRBJ2-3; abundance: NA
CDR3nt: TGCGCCAGCAGCCAAGATAAGGTATTAGTCATGGCGCAGTACTTC; CDR3aa: CASSQDKVLVMAQYF; v_gene: TRBV4-1; d_gene: NA; j_gene: TRBJ2-7; abundance: NA
CDR3nt: TGCAGTGCGTTACTAGCGGGAGGTCGGGAGACCCAGTACTTT; CDR3aa: CSALLAGGRETQYF; v_gene: TRBV20-1; d_gene: TRBD2; j_gene: TRBJ2-5; abundance: NA
CDR3nt: TGTGCCAGCACTACTTCGGCGGTAGTCAGAAACATTCAGTACTTC; CDR3aa: CASTTSAVVRNIQYF; v_gene: TRBV11-2; d_gene: NA; j_gene: TRBJ2-4; abundance: NA
CDR3nt: TGCAGCGTTGACGGGGGATGGGGGATGTGGACTGAAGCTTTCTTC; CDR3aa: CSVDGGWGMWTEAFF; v_gene: TRBV29-1; d_gene: NA; j_gene: TRBJ1-1; abundance: NA
CDR3nt: TGTGCCAGCAGTTCGATTATCTCCTACGAGCAGTACTTC; CDR3aa: CASSSIISYEQYF; v_gene: TRBV6-6; d_gene: NA; j_gene: TRBJ2-7; abundance: NA
CDR3nt: TGCAGCGATACGGGGAATGGAAACACCATATATTTT; CDR3aa: CSDTGNGNTIYF; v_gene: TRBV29-1; d_gene: NA; j_gene: TRBJ1-3; abundance: NA
CDR3nt: TGTGCCAGTACTATAGGAGGGGCGAACACCGGGGAACTGTTTTTT; CDR3aa: CASTIGGANTGELFF; v_gene: TRBV6-6; d_gene: NA; j_gene: TRBJ2-2; abundance: NA
CDR3nt: TGTATCGTTTCCGGGACAGGGGCATCAGATACGCAGTATTTT; CDR3aa: CIVSGTGASDTQYF; v_gene: TRBV29-1; d_gene: TRBD1; j_gene: TRBJ2-3; abundance: NA
CDR3nt: TGTGCCAGCAGTCAAGATAAGGGGAGCGGCTACGGGCAGTATTTC; CDR3aa: CASSQDKGSGYGQYF; v_gene: TRBV4-2; d_gene: NA; j_gene: TRBJ2-7; abundance: NA
CDR3nt: TGTGCCAGCAATGATGCAGACGGGAGCTCCTACGAGCAGTACTTC; CDR3aa: CASNDADGSSYEQYF; v_gene: TRBV6-1; d_gene: NA; j_gene: TRBJ2-7; abundance: NA
CDR3nt: TGTAGTGCTTCGAGCGGGACTACTTACACCGGGGAGCTGTTTTTT; CDR3aa: CSASSGTTYTGELFF; v_gene: TRBV20-1; d_gene: TRBD2; j_gene: TRBJ2-2; abundance: once
CDR3nt: TGTGCCAGCTTTCTAGGGGGCTATGAGCAGTTCTTC; CDR3aa: CASFLGGYEQFF; v_gene: TRBV6-1; d_gene: TRBD1; j_gene: TRBJ2-1; abundance: NA
CDR3nt: TGTGTCATCAGTGGGGGGCTAGCGGGAGTTTGGGCAGATACGCAGTATTTT; CDR3aa: CVISGGLAGVWADTQYF; v_gene: TRBV10-3; d_gene: TRBD2; j_gene: TRBJ2-3; abundance: NA